Below are 25 T cell receptor beta chains sequenced from a single sample in a study of neurological immune-mediated disorders. TCRdb analysed the 5' RACE reads with MiXCR anew, one entry per CDR3 protein. Among 55,000 to 85,000 distinct CDR3 sequences, roughly 3% were seen once, and the ten largest hold 4% to 6.5%. The sequencing input was PBMCs. The receptors were sampled from a woman aged 45 to 65 with multiple sclerosis.

This clonotype was recorded at least ten times. The chain links TRBV20-1 to TRBJ1-2, with a possible D match to TRBD1 (6 bases). Germline values: CDR1 DFQATT, CDR2 SNEGSKA (reference sequence). The V end was cut by 5 bases, the J end by 0 bases, with 16 bases between. The CDR3 is 15 residues long. The CDR3 is CSADTRTASNYGYTF. As DNA, the CDR3 is TGCAGTGCTGACACAAGGACAGCTTCTAACTATGGCTACACCTTC.

This clonotype was observed at least ten times. The V call is TRBV5-1, the J call TRBJ2-6; TRBD1 is a possible D gene (7 bases). V lost 6 bases, J lost 2 bases, and 15 bases lay in between. The germline V gene has CDR1 SGHRS and CDR2 YFSETQ. The CDR3 is 16 residues long. The CDR3 spells CASTGGQSPGANVLTF. In nucleotides, the CDR3 is TGCGCCAGCACAGGGGGGCAAAGTCCTGGGGCCAACGTCCTGACTTTC.

There are many counts of this clonotype. The chain carries TRBV5-1 and TRBJ2-2; 9 bases agree with TRBD1. The J segment lost 4 bases and the V segment lost 4 bases, leaving 14 bases of the junction unmatched. Looked up from germline, CDR1 is SGHRS and CDR2 is YFSETQ. The CDR3 totals 18 residues. DNA for the CDR3: TGCGCCAGCAGCCCGGACCCTCCCGGGACAGGGAGCACCGGGGAGCTGTTTTTT. Its protein product is CASSPDPPGTGSTGELFF.

This clonotype has a count of ten or more. This rearrangement joins TRBV28 to TRBJ1-6, with a tentative D call TRBD1 (6 bases). The V end lost 9 bases, the J end lost 3 bases, and 12 bases lay between the germline ends. CDR3 length equals 14 residues. Germline V gives CDR1 MDHEN, CDR2 SYDVKM. The CDR3 DNA follows: TGTGCCAGTCGGACAGCCTACTATAATTCACCCCTCCACTTT. It yields the protein CASRTAYYNSPLHF.

This clonotype was found many times. V is TRBV11-2 and J is TRBJ2-1; 14 bases line up with TRBD2. The CDR3 covers 17 residues. After removal of 5 bases from V and 9 bases from J, the junction contained 12 bases not matched to a gene. Germline V gives CDR1 SGHAT, CDR2 FQNNGV. The CDR3 region is CASSRPGTSGRWGEQFF. In nucleotides, the CDR3 is TGTGCCAGCAGCCGACCCGGGACTAGCGGGAGATGGGGTGAGCAGTTCTTC.

Ten or more counts support this clonotype. The gene calls are TRBV5-1 and TRBJ2-2, with a weak D call TRBD2 (5 bases). The CDR3 loop spans 16 amino acids. Germline loops: CDR1 SGHRS, CDR2 YFSETQ. With 0 bases removed from V and 5 bases from J, the gap between germline ends came to 14 bases. The CDR3 DNA sequence: TGCGCCAGCAGCTTGGAGGGAGCTCCGGGAACCGGGGAGCTGTTTTTT. It translates to CASSLEGAPGTGELFF. The full variable domain, in which reference TRBV5-1 and TRBJ2-2 provide the parts outside the CDR3, is KAGVTQTPRYLIKTRGQQVTLSCSPISGHRSVSWYQQTPGQGLQFLFEYFSETQRNKGNFPGRFSGRQFSNSRSEMNVSTLELGDSALYLCASSLEGAPGTGELFFGEGSRLTVL.

This clonotype was recorded at least ten times. CDR3 DNA: TGTGCCAGCAGCCGACTAGCGGGAGACTCTGGGGCCAACGTCCTGACTTTC. Translated, it gives CASSRLAGDSGANVLTF. The V call is TRBV7-6, the J call TRBJ2-6, with 12 bases fitting TRBD2. Germline values: CDR1 SGHVS, CDR2 FNYEAQ. The CDR3 extends over 17 amino acids. Unmatched junction bases numbered 2, after V lost 5 bases and J lost 0 bases.

The gene calls are TRBV4-3 and TRBJ2-7; no firm D call. The germline gives CDR1 LGHNA, CDR2 YSLEER. This CDR3 has 13 residues. V shed 1 base and J shed 4 bases, with 8 bases lying between them. The CDR3 DNA reads as TGCGCCAGCAGCCAAGTGGTAGCATACGAGCAGTACTTC. This gives the protein CASSQVVAYEQYF.

This clonotype was counted many times. The V call is TRBV20-1, the J call TRBJ1-5; D ambiguous. Deletions cut 3 bases from V and 0 bases from J, with 12 bases between. CDR3 length: 15 amino acids. Germline-derived CDR1 and CDR2 are DFQATT and SNEGSKA (reference sequence). The CDR3 sequence: CSASRGGRSNQPQHF. The DNA of the CDR3 is TGCAGTGCTAGTCGGGGAGGGCGTAGCAATCAGCCCCAGCATTTT.

This clonotype was observed at least ten times. CDR3 sequence: CASSLLVTPAKTQYF. DNA of the CDR3: TGTGCCAGCAGCTTACTAGTCACACCCGCGAAGACCCAGTACTTC. This chain links TRBV7-2 with TRBJ2-5; D not resolved. CDR1 is SGHTA and CDR2 is FQGNSA in the germline V gene. Between the trimmed V and J ends, which lost 2 bases and 6 bases, there was a span of 16 bases. CDR3 length: 15 amino acids.

This clonotype was observed many times. The chain is built from TRBV9 and TRBJ2-7, with D tentatively TRBD2 (6 bases). The germline CDR1 and CDR2 sequences are SGDLS and YYNGEE. V was cut by 2 bases and J by 0 bases, with 9 bases left in between. The CDR3 sequence is 14 residues long. The CDR3 coding sequence is TGTGCCAGCAGCGTTGGGGGGTTCTCCTACGAGCAGTACTTC. Translation gives CASSVGGFSYEQYF.

In this sample, this clonotype turned up many times. The gene calls are TRBV5-1 and TRBJ1-1; D not certain. V was clipped by 0 bases and J by 4 bases, with 13 bases between them. Germline loops: CDR1 SGHRS, CDR2 YFSETQ. This CDR3 region has 15 residues. CDR3 in DNA: TGCGCCAGCAGCTTGGGTCAGCGAGGGCCCACTGAAGCTTTCTTT. Amino acids: CASSLGQRGPTEAFF.

This clonotype was counted many times. CDR3 DNA sequence: TGCAGTGCCGCACTGGGGCATCTGAACACCGGGGAGCTGTTTTTT. Its translation: CSAALGHLNTGELFF. V and J are TRBV20-1 and TRBJ2-2, with D maybe TRBD1 (5 bases). CDR1 is DFQATT and CDR2 is SNEGSKA in the germline V gene (reference sequence). The CDR3 has 15 amino acids. With 6 bases removed from V and 1 base from J, the gap between germline ends came to 15 bases.

This clonotype was observed many times. The chain links TRBV20-1 to TRBJ2-2, with 9 positions matching TRBD2. The CDR3 has 16 amino acids. Germline trimming cut 3 bases from V and 3 bases from J; bases unmatched to any gene: 8. Germline CDR1 reads DFQATT; CDR2 reads SNEGSKA (reference sequence). CDR3 sequence reads: CSASRIAGAHTGELFF. CDR3 in DNA: TGCAGTGCTAGTCGTATAGCGGGGGCCCACACCGGGGAGCTGTTTTTT.

This clonotype has at least ten counts. The chain joins TRBV28 to TRBJ2-7; D might be TRBD2 (5 bases). V dropped 6 bases and J dropped 6 bases, with 12 bases sitting between them. This CDR3 comprises 12 residues. Germline values: CDR1 MDHEN, CDR2 SYDVKM. The CDR3 reads CASSLTSSEQYF. The CDR3 nucleotides read TGTGCCAGCAGCCTAACTAGTTCCGAGCAGTACTTC. The full variable domain, its missing parts supplied by reference TRBV28 and TRBJ2-7, is DVKVTQSSRYLVKRTGEKVFLECVQDMDHENMFWYRQDPGLGLRLIYFSYDVKMKEKGDIPEGYSVSREKKERFSLILESASTNQTSMYLCASSLTSSEQYFGPGTRLTVT.

In its sample, this clonotype was seen many times. The chain carries TRBV5-1 and TRBJ2-5; D tentatively reads TRBD1 or TRBD2 (6 bases each). The CDR3 has 15 residues. Germline lookup yields CDR1 SGHRS and CDR2 YFSETQ. Trimming shortened V by 4 bases and J by 2 bases, and 15 bases separated the two germline ends. CDR3 nucleotide sequence: TGCGCCAGCAGCCCGGGGGCAGGACAACAAGAGACCCAGTACTTC. The encoded protein is CASSPGAGQQETQYF.

This clonotype was seen many times. The V and J genes are TRBV20-1 and TRBJ2-1; a weak D match, TRBD1 (5 bases). The CDR3 loop spans 15 amino acids. Germline values: CDR1 DFQATT, CDR2 SNEGSKA (reference sequence). V was trimmed by 3 bases and J by 4 bases, leaving 16 bases between them. CDR3 in amino acids: CSASIMQGPYNEQFF. For the CDR3, the DNA is TGCAGTGCTAGTATTATGCAGGGCCCATACAATGAGCAGTTCTTC.

The chain combines TRBV5-8 with TRBJ1-2, with D tentatively TRBD1 (6 bases). The V and J ends lost 0 bases and 0 bases respectively, with 9 bases between them. The CDR3 is 15 residues long. Germline CDR1 and CDR2: SGHTS and YDEGEE. This chain's CDR3 is CASSLATGPNYGYTF. CDR3 sequence (DNA): TGTGCCAGCAGCTTGGCGACAGGCCCTAACTATGGCTACACCTTC.

Worth noting for this clonotype: One base away lies a much larger clone, so this may be a sequencing read error. The chain is built from TRBV9 and TRBJ1-3; no reliable D call. Trimming removed 0 bases at V and 1 base at J, with 8 bases between. This CDR3 has 15 amino acids. Germline values: CDR1 SGDLS, CDR2 YYNGEE. The CDR3 loop is CASSVDAGSGNTIYF. CDR3 coding DNA: TGTGCCAGCAGCGTAGACGCGGGGTCTGGAAACACCATATATTTT.

This clonotype was seen many times. The chain couples TRBV20-1 to TRBJ2-5, with TRBD1 identical over 12 bases. V gave up 3 bases and J gave up 4 bases; unmatched junction bases: 9. Per the germline V gene, CDR1 is DFQATT and CDR2 is SNEGSKA (reference sequence). The CDR3 consists of 16 residues. In nucleotides, the CDR3 is TGCAGTGCTAGCCCCCCCGGGACAGGGGGCGGAGAGACCCAGTACTTC. It translates to CSASPPGTGGGETQYF.

The table lists this clonotype with many counts. The CDR3 coding sequence is TGTGCCAGCAGCGGAGGACAGGGAGCGAATGGCTACACCTTC. Amino acid sequence: CASSGGQGANGYTF. The chain is built from TRBV7-2 and TRBJ1-2; 8 bases align to TRBD1. In germline, CDR1 is SGHTA, CDR2 FQGNSA. V lost 5 bases and J lost 6; bases outside the gene matches: 8. The CDR3 sequence is 14 residues long.

This clonotype was recorded at least ten times. The rearrangement uses TRBV2 and TRBJ1-6; D is uncertain. Trimming removed 4 bases at V and 6 bases at J, with 10 bases between. This CDR3 spans 14 amino acids. CDR1 and CDR2 (germline): SNHLY, FYNNEI. CDR3 protein: CASSGRVANSPLHF. CDR3 sequence (DNA): TGTGCCAGCAGTGGGAGGGTTGCTAATTCACCCCTCCACTTT.

The table lists this clonotype with many counts. CDR3 DNA: TGTGCCAGCAGCACGAATCAAGAGACCCAGTACTTC. Its translation is CASSTNQETQYF. The chain joins TRBV5-5 to TRBJ2-5; no clear D. The CDR3 runs to 12 residues. Germline CDR1 and CDR2: SGHKS and YYEKEE (reference sequence). V lost 4 bases and J lost 2, with 6 bases in between.

This clonotype has ten or more counts. The J gene is TRBJ2-1, the V gene TRBV29-1, with 7 bases matching TRBD2. Trimming cost V 8 bases and J 6 bases; bases outside gene matches: 10. CDR1 and CDR2 (germline): SQVTM, ANQGSEA. This CDR3 comprises 13 residues. The CDR3 region is CSSGPAGANEQFF. CDR3 bases: TGCAGCAGCGGGCCTGCGGGAGCCAATGAGCAGTTCTTC.

This clonotype was counted many times. CDR3 sequence: CASSLDRGSQPQHF. CDR3 bases: TGTGCCAGCAGCCTCGACAGGGGAAGTCAGCCCCAGCATTTT. V and J are TRBV7-2 and TRBJ1-5; 8 bases agree with TRBD1. CDR3 length: 14 amino acids. Germline V gives CDR1 SGHTA, CDR2 FQGNSA. V shed 5 bases and J 6 bases; nucleotides not matched to a gene: 6.